The next 26 T cell receptor beta chains were all read from a single sample in a study of chemoradiotherapy in HPV16-positive cancers. Clones were sequenced by immunoSEQ multiplex PCR, and TCRdb holds only the in-frame ones, with some missing. This sample has tens of thousands of clones; over 65% occur once, and the top ten carry roughly 5.5%. The sequencing here drew on blood, taken from a patient who underwent chemoradiotherapy. Every receptor here comes from a human donor with HPV-associated anogenital cancer.

The rearrangement links TRBV7-8 to TRBJ2-7; TRBD1 agrees at 7 bases. The CDR3 is 13 residues long. Germline values: CDR1 SGHVS, CDR2 FQNEAQ. V shed 5 bases, J shed 1 base, and the junction held 2 bases outside the gene matches. CDR3 sequence: CASSRDRSYEQYF. As DNA, the CDR3 is TGTGCCAGCAGCCGGGACAGATCCTACGAGCAGTACTTC.

This clone was counted a single time. This chain links TRBV11-2 with TRBJ2-2; tentative D call: TRBD2 (7 bases). V was shortened by 10 bases and J by 4 bases, with 19 bases between the two germline ends. Germline loops: CDR1 SGHAT, CDR2 FQNNGV. The CDR3 totals 15 residues. The CDR3, as DNA: TGTGCCACCTCCAGAGGGGGGGGCGGCACCGGGGAGCTGTTTTTT. It codes for CATSRGGGGTGELFF.

The genes are TRBV5-1 and TRBJ2-1; 8 bases agree with TRBD2. This CDR3 region has 14 residues. V was clipped by 7 bases and J by 7 bases; unmatched bases: 10. The V gene's germline CDR1 is SGHRS and CDR2 YFSETQ. The chain's CDR3 is CASHSGVIGNEQFF. The CDR3 bases are TGCGCCAGCCATAGCGGGGTTATAGGGAATGAGCAGTTCTTC.

The chain uses TRBV6-5 and TRBJ2-1; TRBD2 aligns across 10 bases. The CDR3 consists of 12 residues. The junction had 8 bases not matched to a gene; V was cut back by 6 bases and J by 15 bases. Germline V gene sequence: CDR1 MNHEY, CDR2 SVGAGI. CDR3 in amino acids: CASREAGGPPFF. In nucleotides, the CDR3 is TGTGCCAGCAGAGAAGCGGGGGGGCCCCCGTTCTTC.

J is TRBJ2-2 and V is TRBV10-3; possibly TRBD1 for D (7 bases). This CDR3 spans 14 amino acids. Germline V lookup: CDR1 ENHRY, CDR2 SYGVKD. The ends were cut back, 9 bases at V and 1 base at J, with 12 bases in the middle. The CDR3: CAIRQGGNTGELFF. The CDR3 nucleotides read TGTGCCATTCGACAGGGAGGGAACACCGGGGAGCTGTTTTTT.

A remark on this clone: A read error may account for a junction end that differs from germline. The genes are TRBV27 and TRBJ1-2; D is unclear. Germline loops: CDR1 MNHEY, CDR2 SMNVEV (reference sequence). The CDR3 consists of 8 residues. The CDR3: CASSRRHF. The CDR3 region has the DNA TGTGCCAGCAGTCGACGCCACTTC.

The V call is TRBV27, the J call TRBJ2-3; D ambiguous. Germline V gene lookup returns CDR1 MNHEY and CDR2 SMNVEV (reference sequence). Trimming cost V 4 bases and J 4 bases, with 9 bases left between them. The CDR3 length is 13 residues. Here the CDR3 reads CASSWVRADTQYF. The CDR3 region has the DNA TGTGCCAGCAGTTGGGTAAGGGCAGATACGCAGTATTTT.

This chain links TRBV10-3 with TRBJ2-4, with 7 positions matching TRBD2. This CDR3 has 18 residues. Germline-derived CDR1 and CDR2 are ENHRY and SYGVKD. J lost 1 base, V lost 0 bases, and 9 bases had no gene match. The CDR3 protein is CAISESTGGTGAKNIQYF. CDR3 nucleotides: TGTGCCATCAGTGAGTCGACGGGAGGAACCGGGGCCAAAAACATTCAGTACTTC.

V usage is TRBV5-1 and J usage is TRBJ2-3; possibly TRBD2 for D (5 bases). The CDR3 is made up of 16 amino acids. Germline CDR1 SGHRS, CDR2 YFSETQ. Trimming left V 0 bases short and J 4 bases short, with 15 bases between. CDR3 coding DNA: TGCGCCAGCAGCTTGGGGGTTAGCGAGTGGGCAGATACGCAGTATTTT. Protein product: CASSLGVSEWADTQYF.

J is TRBJ1-6 and V is TRBV7-6; D unclear. Trimming stripped 5 bases from V and 8 bases from J, with 7 bases between. The V gene's germline CDR1 is SGHVS and CDR2 FNYEAQ. The CDR3 totals 12 residues. CDR3 coding DNA: TGTGCCAGCAGCCCCGGGGATTCACCCCTCCACTTT. This translates into CASSPGDSPLHF.

The chain employs TRBV9 and TRBJ2-2; TRBD2 matches at 7 bases. This CDR3 is built from 13 residues. Trimming took 7 bases from V and 4 from J; bases not matched to a gene: 4. Germline V CDR1 and CDR2: SGDLS, YYNGEE. CDR3 amino acids: CASGEGSTGELFF. The CDR3 coding sequence is TGTGCCAGCGGGGAGGGGAGCACCGGGGAGCTGTTTTTT.

A single count supports this clone. CDR3 nucleotides: TGTGCCAGCAGCGCCGGACTAGCGGGGAGGGGGGATACGCAGTATTTT. The encoded protein is CASSAGLAGRGDTQYF. The V call is TRBV7-6, the J call TRBJ2-3, with TRBD2 matching over 12 bases. Germline V CDR1 and CDR2: SGHVS, FNYEAQ. The CDR3 loop spans 16 amino acids. V dropped 5 bases and J dropped 6; count of bases not matched to a gene: 9.

The chain carries TRBV10-3 and TRBJ1-1; D not resolved. V shed 6 bases and J shed 2 bases, with 19 bases lying between them. The length of the CDR3 is 16 residues. The germline V gene encodes CDR1 ENHRY and CDR2 SYGVKD. The CDR3 DNA is TGTGCCATCAGCCCGGCGTTGGCAGACTTAAACACTGAAGCTTTCTTT. Protein product: CAISPALADLNTEAFF.

This chain links TRBV11-2 with TRBJ2-5; TRBD1 might be the D (6 bases). The germline V and J ends were trimmed by 6 bases and 4 bases, with 18 bases remaining between them. The CDR3 spans 15 residues. The germline V gene encodes CDR1 SGHAT and CDR2 FQNNGV. The CDR3 protein is CASRLGVTGRETQYF. The CDR3 DNA is TGTGCCAGCAGACTAGGGGTTACAGGGCGAGAGACCCAGTACTTC.

Details on this clone: The sample holds other DNA sequences that translate to the same CDR3. This CDR3 reads CASSVAAGGSSYNSPLHF. DNA for the CDR3: TGTGCCAGCAGCGTAGCCGCAGGGGGCAGCTCCTATAATTCACCCCTCCACTTT. This chain uses TRBV9 with TRBJ1-6; 8 nucleotides agree with TRBD1. The CDR3 totals 18 residues. Per the germline V gene, CDR1 is SGDLS and CDR2 is YYNGEE. V lost 0 bases, J lost 0 bases, and 5 bases stayed unmatched.

Only a few counts were recorded for this clone. This chain links TRBV14 with TRBJ1-2; 9 nucleotides agree with TRBD1. The CDR3 length is 15 residues. With V trimmed by 4 bases and J by 4 bases, 7 bases remained unmatched. Germline CDR1 reads SGHDN; CDR2 reads FVKESK. Written as DNA, the CDR3 is TGTGCCAGCAGCCCTCCGGGACAGGGTCGCTATGGCTACACCTTC. It translates to CASSPPGQGRYGYTF.

The V call is TRBV27, the J call TRBJ1-5, with D unclear. The ends were cut back, 7 bases at V and 1 base at J, with 14 bases in the middle. The germline V gene encodes CDR1 MNHEY and CDR2 SMNVEV (reference sequence). This CDR3 has 15 residues. The CDR3 spells CASKRWRESNQPQHF. Here the CDR3 DNA reads TGTGCCAGCAAGCGGTGGAGGGAGAGCAATCAGCCCCAGCATTTT.

The CDR3 DNA sequence: TGTGCTAGTGGTTTGAGTGCCGGGACAGGGGACTCTGGGGCCAACGTCCTGACTTTC. Amino acids: CASGLSAGTGDSGANVLTF. The chain couples TRBV12-5 to TRBJ2-6, with 10 bases aligning to TRBD1. With 2 bases clipped from V and 0 bases from J, the junction kept 7 bases outside the gene matches. Germline CDR1 LGHNT, CDR2 FRNRAP. CDR3 size: 19 residues. Variable domain in full (rest from reference TRBV12-5 and TRBJ2-6): DARVTQTPRHKVTEMGQEVTMRCQPILGHNTVFWYRQTMMQGLELLAYFRNRAPLDDSGMPKDRFSAEMPDATLATLKIQPSEPRDSAVYFCASGLSAGTGDSGANVLTFGAGSRLTVL.

J is TRBJ2-3 and V is TRBV11-3, with 7 positions matching TRBD1. The CDR3 loop spans 15 amino acids. J was trimmed by 2 bases and V by 4 bases; bases with no gene match: 6. CDR1 is SGHNT and CDR2 is YENEEA in the germline V gene. The CDR3 DNA is TGTGCCAGCAGCTCCCGGGACAGTCACACAGATACGCAGTATTTT. Residues: CASSSRDSHTDTQYF.

The chain employs TRBV7-9 and TRBJ1-1; 7 nucleotides agree with TRBD1. V lost 5 bases, J lost 8 bases, and 8 bases stayed unmatched. This CDR3 comprises 13 residues. Germline CDR1 reads SEHNR; CDR2 reads FQNEAQ (reference sequence). CDR3: CASSPSVGQEAFF. The CDR3 DNA sequence: TGTGCCAGCAGCCCCAGTGTGGGACAGGAAGCTTTCTTT.

The chain uses TRBV27 and TRBJ1-5; perhaps TRBD1 as D (6 bases). CDR3 length equals 13 residues. Between the trimmed V and J ends, which lost 6 bases and 7 bases, there was a span of 13 bases. CDR1 is MNHEY and CDR2 is SMNVEV in the germline V gene (reference sequence). The CDR3 protein is CASSVGQLQPQHF. The CDR3 nucleotides read TGTGCCAGCAGCGTAGGACAGTTGCAGCCCCAGCATTTT.

The chain joins TRBV5-1 to TRBJ1-6, with D possibly TRBD1 on 5 matching bases. Germline V lookup: CDR1 SGHRS, CDR2 YFSETQ. V shed 0 bases and J shed 7 bases, with 14 bases lying between them. This CDR3 comprises 16 residues. CDR3 region: CASSLEVGRRNSPLHF. The DNA of the CDR3 is TGCGCCAGCAGCTTGGAAGTGGGACGGCGGAATTCACCCCTCCACTTT.

The chain employs TRBV5-1 and TRBJ1-1; D ambiguous. V was clipped by 4 bases and J by 2 bases, with 18 bases between them. This CDR3 is 16 amino acids long. Germline CDR1 SGHRS, CDR2 YFSETQ. The CDR3 loop is CASSRTLGGFNTEAFF. In nucleotides, the CDR3 is TGCGCCAGCAGCCGAACGTTGGGCGGTTTCAACACTGAAGCTTTCTTT.

J is TRBJ2-1 and V is TRBV5-5; 10 nucleotides match TRBD1. V was clipped by 3 bases and J by 10 bases; unmatched bases: 7. This CDR3 contains 14 residues. Germline V gene lookup returns CDR1 SGHKS and CDR2 YYEKEE (reference sequence). The CDR3 DNA is TGTGCCAGCAGCTGGGGACAGGGGAGGGTCGAGCAGTTCTTC. Protein sequence: CASSWGQGRVEQFF. Full variable domain (remainder filled in from reference TRBV5-5 and TRBJ2-1): DAGVTQSPTHLIKTRGQQVTLRCSPISGHKSVSWYQQVLGQGPQFIFQYYEKEERGRGNFPDRFSARQFPNYSSELNVNALLLGDSALYLCASSWGQGRVEQFFGPGTRLTVL.

This chain connects TRBV2 to TRBJ1-4; unclear D gene. Trimming cost V 4 bases and J 5 bases, with 11 bases left between them. This CDR3 contains 14 residues. CDR1 and CDR2 from the germline V gene are SNHLY and FYNNEI. The DNA for the CDR3 is TGTGCCAGCAGTGGGCAGTTTAGGAATGAAAAACTGTTTTTT. It encodes CASSGQFRNEKLFF.

The rearrangement joins TRBV18 to TRBJ2-6; possibly TRBD2 for D (6 bases). This CDR3 region has 15 residues. Between the trimmed V and J ends, which lost 3 bases and 4 bases, there was a span of 10 bases. Germline CDR1 and CDR2: KGHSH and LQKENI. CDR3 in amino acids: CASSPGGSGANVLTF. CDR3 nucleotides: TGTGCCAGCTCACCCGGGGGAAGCGGGGCCAACGTCCTGACTTTC.